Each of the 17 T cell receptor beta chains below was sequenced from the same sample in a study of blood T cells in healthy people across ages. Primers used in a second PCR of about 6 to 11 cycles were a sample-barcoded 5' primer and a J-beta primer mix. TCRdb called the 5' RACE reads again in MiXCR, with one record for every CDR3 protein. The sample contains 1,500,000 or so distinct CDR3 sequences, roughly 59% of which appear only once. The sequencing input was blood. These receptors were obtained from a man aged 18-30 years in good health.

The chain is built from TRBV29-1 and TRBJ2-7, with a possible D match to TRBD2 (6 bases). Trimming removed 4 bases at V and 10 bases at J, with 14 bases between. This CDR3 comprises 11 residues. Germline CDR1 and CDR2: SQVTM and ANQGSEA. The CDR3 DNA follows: TGCAGCGTTGGGGGGGTGGAGGCCCAGTACTTC. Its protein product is CSVGGVEAQYF.

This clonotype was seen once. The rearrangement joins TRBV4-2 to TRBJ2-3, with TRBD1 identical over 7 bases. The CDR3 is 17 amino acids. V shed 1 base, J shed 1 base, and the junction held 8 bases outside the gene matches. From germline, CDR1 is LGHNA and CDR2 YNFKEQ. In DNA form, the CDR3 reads TGTGCCAGCAGCCAAGGGGTAGGGGGCGTTGGCACAGATACGCAGTATTTT. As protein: CASSQGVGGVGTDTQYF.

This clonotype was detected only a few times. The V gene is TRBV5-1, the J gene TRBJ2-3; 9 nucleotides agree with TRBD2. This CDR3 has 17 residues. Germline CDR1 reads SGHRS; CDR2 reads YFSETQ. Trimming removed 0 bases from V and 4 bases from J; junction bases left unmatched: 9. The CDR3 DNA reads TGCGCCAGCAGCTTGGTTCCGCGGGGGGGTTCCTCAGATACGCAGTATTTT. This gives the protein CASSLVPRGGSSDTQYF.

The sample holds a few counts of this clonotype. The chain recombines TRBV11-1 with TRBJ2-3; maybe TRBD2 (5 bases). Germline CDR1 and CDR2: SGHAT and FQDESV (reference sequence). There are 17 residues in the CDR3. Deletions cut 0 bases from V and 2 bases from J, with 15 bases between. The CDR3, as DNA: TGTGCCAGCAGCTTAGCGACATCAGGACTCCTCACAGATACGCAGTATTTT. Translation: CASSLATSGLLTDTQYF.

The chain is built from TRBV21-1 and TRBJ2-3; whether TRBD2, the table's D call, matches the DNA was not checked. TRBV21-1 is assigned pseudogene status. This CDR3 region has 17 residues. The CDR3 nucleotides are TGTGCCAGCAGCACTCACTTCCGGGACGTAGGGACAGATACGCAGTATTTT. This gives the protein CASSTHFRDVGTDTQYF.

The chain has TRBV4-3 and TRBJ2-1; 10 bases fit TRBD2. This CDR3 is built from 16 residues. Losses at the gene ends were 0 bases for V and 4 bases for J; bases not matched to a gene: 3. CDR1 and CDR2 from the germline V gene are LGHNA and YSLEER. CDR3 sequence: CASSQDRSGGYNEQFF. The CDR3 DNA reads TGCGCCAGCAGCCAAGATCGTAGCGGGGGGTACAATGAGCAGTTCTTC.

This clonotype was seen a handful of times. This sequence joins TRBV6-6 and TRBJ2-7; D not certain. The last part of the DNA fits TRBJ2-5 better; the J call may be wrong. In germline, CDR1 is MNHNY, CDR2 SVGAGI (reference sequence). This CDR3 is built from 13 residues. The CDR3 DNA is TGTGCCAGCACCCCAAGGGCTGGGCCGACCCAGTACTTC. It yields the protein CASTPRAGPTQYF.

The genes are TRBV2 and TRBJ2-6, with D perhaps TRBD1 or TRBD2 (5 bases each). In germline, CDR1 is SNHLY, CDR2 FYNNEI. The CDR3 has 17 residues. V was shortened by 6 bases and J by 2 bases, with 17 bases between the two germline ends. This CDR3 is CASSPGRQTPGANVLTF. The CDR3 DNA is TGTGCCAGCAGCCCAGGGAGACAGACACCTGGGGCCAACGTCCTGACTTTC.

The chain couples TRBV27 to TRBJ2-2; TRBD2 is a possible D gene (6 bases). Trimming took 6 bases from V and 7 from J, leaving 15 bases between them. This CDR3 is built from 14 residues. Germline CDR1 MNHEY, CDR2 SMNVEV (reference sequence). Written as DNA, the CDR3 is TGTGCCAGCAGCCCATGGGCGGGGAGCGGGGAGCTGTTTTTT. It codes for CASSPWAGSGELFF.

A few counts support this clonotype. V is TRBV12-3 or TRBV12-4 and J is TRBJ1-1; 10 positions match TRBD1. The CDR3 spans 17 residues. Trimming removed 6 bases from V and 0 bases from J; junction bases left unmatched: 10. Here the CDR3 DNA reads TGTGCCAGCAGCCCCGGGGACAGGGGATACATGAACACTGAAGCTTTCTTT. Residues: CASSPGDRGYMNTEAFF.

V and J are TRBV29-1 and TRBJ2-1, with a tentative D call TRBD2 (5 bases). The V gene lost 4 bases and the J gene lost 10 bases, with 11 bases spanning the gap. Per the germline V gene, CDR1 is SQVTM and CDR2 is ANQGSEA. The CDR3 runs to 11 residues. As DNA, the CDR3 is TGCAGCGTTGGGCTATCGGGGGAGCAGTTCTTC. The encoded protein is CSVGLSGEQFF.

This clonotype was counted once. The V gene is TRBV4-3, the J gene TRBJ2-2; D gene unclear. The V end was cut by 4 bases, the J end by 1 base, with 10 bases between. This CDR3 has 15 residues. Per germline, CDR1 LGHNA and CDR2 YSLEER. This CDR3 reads CASSPLEGNTGELFF. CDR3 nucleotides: TGCGCCAGCAGCCCCCTGGAAGGGAACACCGGGGAGCTGTTTTTT.

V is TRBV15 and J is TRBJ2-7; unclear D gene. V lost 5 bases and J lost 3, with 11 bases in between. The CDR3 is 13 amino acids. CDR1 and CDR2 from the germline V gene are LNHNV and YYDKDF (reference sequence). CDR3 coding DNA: TGTGCCACCAGCCCCGATCCAGGCTACGAGCAGTACTTC. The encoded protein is CATSPDPGYEQYF.

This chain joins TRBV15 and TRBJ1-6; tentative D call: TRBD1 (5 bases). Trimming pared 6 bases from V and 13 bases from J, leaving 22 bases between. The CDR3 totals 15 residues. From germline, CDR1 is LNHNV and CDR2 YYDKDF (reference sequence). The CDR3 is CATRPVDKGLGPLHF. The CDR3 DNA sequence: TGTGCCACCAGACCTGTTGACAAGGGACTTGGTCCCCTCCACTTT.

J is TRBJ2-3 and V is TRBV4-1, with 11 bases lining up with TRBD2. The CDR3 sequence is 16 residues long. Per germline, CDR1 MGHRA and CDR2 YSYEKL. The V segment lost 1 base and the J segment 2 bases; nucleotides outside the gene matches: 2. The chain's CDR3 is CASSQVSGGATDTQYF. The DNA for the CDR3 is TGCGCCAGCAGCCAAGTTAGCGGGGGGGCCACAGATACGCAGTATTTT.

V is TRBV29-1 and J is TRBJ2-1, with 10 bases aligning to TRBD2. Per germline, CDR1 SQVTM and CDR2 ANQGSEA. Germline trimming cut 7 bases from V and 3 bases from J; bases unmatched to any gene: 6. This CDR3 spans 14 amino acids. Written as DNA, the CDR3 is TGCAGCGGGACTAGCGGTTGGCGCTACAATGAGCAGTTCTTC. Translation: CSGTSGWRYNEQFF.

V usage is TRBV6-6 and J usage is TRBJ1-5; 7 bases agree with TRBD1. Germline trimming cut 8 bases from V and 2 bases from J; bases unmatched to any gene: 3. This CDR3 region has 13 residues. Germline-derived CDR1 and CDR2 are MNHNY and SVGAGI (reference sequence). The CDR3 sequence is CASGDSRNQPQHF. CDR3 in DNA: TGTGCCAGCGGGGACAGCCGCAATCAGCCCCAGCATTTT.